Below, 28 T cell receptor beta chains from the same sample are listed, as sequenced in a study of blood T cell repertoires in COVID-19 (TCRdb year 2020). Libraries were built with the immunoSEQ multiplex PCR assay. Drawn from immuneACCESS, this table holds only the in-frame rearrangements with V and J called that TCRdb kept. Clones are partly lost; checked studies trace under half to an unresolved V gene and leave the rest unexplained. Recorded for this sample are about 88,000 clones; more than 85% of them occurred a single time. Jointly, the top ten make up approximately 1.8% of the sample. The sequenced sample was peripheral blood. Source of these receptors: a man between 60 and 75 years old with acute or convalescent COVID-19.

The chain uses TRBV11-3 and TRBJ2-4; D remains unclear. The CDR3 is 18 residues long. With 4 bases removed from V and 3 bases from J, the gap between germline ends came to 22 bases. Per the germline V gene, CDR1 is SGHNT and CDR2 is YENEEA. CDR3 in DNA: TGTGCCAGCAGCTCCCTTCCCATGATAGATAGTAACAAAAACATTCAGTACTTC. Translating gives CASSSLPMIDSNKNIQYF.

This chain uses TRBV10-3 with TRBJ2-2; 10 nucleotides match TRBD1. Germline CDR1 ENHRY, CDR2 SYGVKD. V shed 11 bases, J shed 3 bases, and the junction held 15 bases outside the gene matches. The CDR3 consists of 17 residues. CDR3: CAVAGTGAAIHTGELFF. Here the CDR3 DNA reads TGTGCCGTCGCTGGGACAGGGGCTGCTATCCACACCGGGGAGCTGTTTTTT.

The V and J genes are TRBV29-1 and TRBJ1-2, with TRBD1 matching over 7 bases. This CDR3 contains 13 residues. Germline CDR1 is SQVTM and CDR2 is ANQGSEA. J was trimmed by 6 bases and V by 6 bases; bases with no gene match: 10. The CDR3 protein is CSVAGQASHGYTF. The DNA for the CDR3 is TGCAGCGTCGCCGGACAGGCCTCCCATGGCTACACCTTC.

The chain carries TRBV7-9 and TRBJ1-3; 7 positions agree with TRBD1. Germline lookup yields CDR1 SEHNR and CDR2 FQNEAQ (reference sequence). The CDR3 is 16 amino acids. The trim removed 2 bases at V and 0 bases at J, leaving 4 bases unmatched. The CDR3 loop reads CASSLPDRYSGNTIYF. The CDR3 DNA reads as TGTGCCAGCAGCTTACCGGACAGGTACTCTGGAAACACCATATATTTT.

DNA for the CDR3: TGTGCCAGCAGCTTTAGGCAGGGGAATACCTACGAGCAGTACTTC. Translating gives CASSFRQGNTYEQYF. V and J are TRBV11-2 and TRBJ2-7; a weak D match, TRBD1 (6 bases). The CDR3 length is 15 residues. Trimming took 3 bases from V and 2 from J, leaving 14 bases between them. The V gene's germline CDR1 is SGHAT and CDR2 FQNNGV.

The chain has TRBV5-4 and TRBJ2-2, with 11 nucleotides matching TRBD1. The V gene's germline CDR1 is SGHNT and CDR2 YYREEE (reference sequence). The CDR3 totals 17 residues. The V and J ends lost 7 bases and 2 bases, in that order; junction bases with no gene match: 10. The CDR3 DNA reads TGTGCCAGCGAGGGACAGGGGGGCCCCTTTAACACCGGGGAGCTGTTTTTT. Encoded protein: CASEGQGGPFNTGELFF.

The chain links TRBV4-2 to TRBJ2-1; 9 positions agree with TRBD2. The length of the CDR3 is 17 residues. CDR1 is LGHNA and CDR2 is YNFKEQ in the germline V gene. V trimming: 0 bases; J trimming: 4 bases; junction bases outside the gene matches: 7. The CDR3 here is CASSQDQGTSLYNEQFF. The CDR3 nucleotides read TGTGCCAGCAGCCAAGATCAAGGGACTAGCCTTTACAATGAGCAGTTCTTC.

The V gene is TRBV9, the J gene TRBJ2-5, with 9 bases aligning to TRBD1. Trimming removed 0 bases from V and 4 bases from J; junction bases left unmatched: 28. This CDR3 has 23 residues. Germline V gene data show CDR1 as SGDLS and CDR2 as YYNGEE. The CDR3 region is CASSVATRGGTGYGFCEPETQYF. Here the CDR3 DNA reads TGTGCCAGCAGCGTAGCCACGAGAGGGGGGACAGGGTATGGTTTTTGTGAGCCAGAGACCCAGTACTTC. Combining the CDR3 with reference TRBV9 and TRBJ2-5 gives the whole variable domain DSGVTQTPKHLITATGQRVTLRCSPRSGDLSVYWYQQSLDQGLQFLIQYYNGEERAKGNILERFSAQQFPDLHSELNLSSLELGDSALYFCASSVATRGGTGYGFCEPETQYFGPGTRLLVL.

The chain carries TRBV7-3 and TRBJ1-4; D not certain. This CDR3 spans 17 amino acids. The V gene lost 1 base and the J gene lost 7 bases, with 19 bases spanning the gap. Germline-derived CDR1 and CDR2 are SGHTA and FQGTGA. The DNA of the CDR3 is TGTGCCAGCAGCTTAAATAGCCCGGGATCACGGTCTGAAAAACTGTTTTTT. Translating gives CASSLNSPGSRSEKLFF.

The CDR3 here is CASSLGGEQFF. CDR3 nucleotides: TGTGCCAGCAGCCTTGGGGGGGAGCAGTTCTTC. The gene calls are TRBV14 and TRBJ2-1, with D perhaps TRBD2 (6 bases). CDR1 and CDR2 from the germline V gene are SGHDN and FVKESK. This CDR3 has 11 residues. V was cut by 4 bases and J by 10 bases, with 8 bases left in between.

This chain joins TRBV11-2 and TRBJ2-1, with 9 bases identical to TRBD1. This CDR3 spans 15 amino acids. The trim removed 5 bases at V and 5 bases at J, leaving 7 bases unmatched. From germline, CDR1 is SGHAT and CDR2 FQNNGV. CDR3 DNA sequence: TGTGCCAGCAGCCTACGGGACAGGGCTGACAATGAGCAGTTCTTC. Encoded protein: CASSLRDRADNEQFF.

J is TRBJ1-2 and V is TRBV7-9, with D unclear. Germline V CDR1 and CDR2: SEHNR, FQNEAQ (reference sequence). V lost 2 bases and J lost 0, with 19 bases in between. The CDR3 loop spans 18 amino acids. DNA of the CDR3: TGTGCCAGCAGCTTAATCTTGGGAAGCCTACTAGCTAACTATGGCTACACCTTC. The encoded protein is CASSLILGSLLANYGYTF.

V gene TRBV6-5 combines with J gene TRBJ1-1; 10 nucleotides line up with TRBD1. The CDR3 loop spans 13 amino acids. From germline, CDR1 is MNHEY and CDR2 SVGAGI. The V segment lost 8 bases and the J segment 10 bases; nucleotides outside the gene matches: 10. The CDR3 bases are TGTGCCAGCTCGGGACAGGGGCACCTCGCAGCTTTCTTT. Translation: CASSGQGHLAAFF.

The chain links TRBV5-1 to TRBJ2-1, with TRBD2 matching over 9 bases. The CDR3 spans 16 residues. V was clipped by 4 bases and J by 5 bases; unmatched bases: 10. The V gene's germline CDR1 is SGHRS and CDR2 YFSETQ. DNA of the CDR3: TGCGCCAGCAGCCCACTCCATAGCGGGAGTAACAATGAGCAGTTCTTC. It is translated as CASSPLHSGSNNEQFF.

The gene calls are TRBV28 and TRBJ1-6; D gene unclear. Trimming left V 2 bases short and J 10 bases short, with 18 bases between. The CDR3 totals 16 residues. Germline-derived CDR1 and CDR2 are MDHEN and SYDVKM. CDR3 loop: CASSLMAGALESPLHF. For the CDR3, the DNA is TGTGCCAGCAGTTTAATGGCCGGCGCTTTGGAGTCACCCCTCCACTTT.

The rearrangement joins TRBV19 to TRBJ2-1, with D possibly matching TRBD2 (6 bases). Per the germline V gene, CDR1 is LNHDA and CDR2 is SQIVND (reference sequence). Trimming cost V 4 bases and J 3 bases, with 10 bases left between them. The CDR3 is 14 amino acids. The CDR3 is CASSRGGDYNEQFF. The CDR3 DNA follows: TGTGCCAGTAGTAGGGGCGGGGACTACAATGAGCAGTTCTTC.

The chain carries TRBV2 and TRBJ2-5; D may be TRBD1 (5 bases). The CDR3 covers 13 residues. Deletions cut 4 bases from V and 5 bases from J, with 11 bases between. The germline CDR1 and CDR2 sequences are SNHLY and FYNNEI. CDR3 amino acids: CASSVGARETQYF. The CDR3 bases are TGTGCCAGCAGTGTAGGGGCCCGGGAGACCCAGTACTTC.

The chain combines TRBV12-3 or TRBV12-4 with TRBJ1-2; D ambiguous. The V end was cut by 3 bases, the J end by 5 bases, with 7 bases between. This CDR3 spans 12 amino acids. Here the CDR3 reads CASSLSKYGYTF. CDR3 bases: TGTGCCAGCAGTTTGAGCAAATATGGCTACACCTTC.

This clone was recorded once. V usage is TRBV9 and J usage is TRBJ1-2, with D perhaps TRBD1 (5 bases). The V end was cut by 4 bases, the J end by 5 bases, with 9 bases between. This CDR3 is built from 12 residues. From germline, CDR1 is SGDLS and CDR2 YYNGEE. The CDR3 region has the DNA TGTGCCAGCAGCCGGGAGGGGTATGGCTACACCTTC. The encoded protein is CASSREGYGYTF.

This clone has just one count. This chain connects TRBV10-3 to TRBJ2-7; TRBD2 agrees at 12 bases. Per the germline V gene, CDR1 is ENHRY and CDR2 is SYGVKD. The CDR3 runs to 16 residues. After removal of 3 bases from V and 2 bases from J, the junction contained 5 bases not matched to a gene. CDR3 coding DNA: TGTGCCATCAGTGATAGGACTAGCGGGATCACCTACGAGCAGTACTTC. Translating gives CAISDRTSGITYEQYF.

CDR3 sequence: CASSPVVAGEGSSYNEQFF. The CDR3 DNA reads TGTGCCAGTAGCCCGGTGGTAGCGGGAGAGGGGAGCTCCTACAATGAGCAGTTCTTC. The gene calls are TRBV19 and TRBJ2-1; 9 nucleotides align to TRBD2. J was trimmed by 0 bases and V by 6 bases; bases with no gene match: 15. Germline values: CDR1 LNHDA, CDR2 SQIVND (reference sequence). The CDR3 spans 19 residues.

This clone was detected only once. The genes are TRBV10-3 and TRBJ2-2; TRBD2 matches at 7 bases. The CDR3 extends over 14 amino acids. Germline values: CDR1 ENHRY, CDR2 SYGVKD. After removal of 8 bases from V and 3 bases from J, the junction contained 6 bases not matched to a gene. CDR3 sequence: CAISEGRDTGELFF. The CDR3 region has the DNA TGTGCCATCTCCGAGGGGAGGGACACCGGGGAGCTGTTTTTT.

The chain is built from TRBV27 and TRBJ1-2, with D possibly TRBD1 on 6 matching bases. CDR3 length equals 15 residues. V was clipped by 5 bases and J by 2 bases, with 15 bases between them. CDR1 and CDR2 from the germline V gene are MNHEY and SMNVEV (reference sequence). The CDR3 nucleotides are TGTGCCAGCAGTCCAGGGGACGAAGCAAACTATGGCTACACCTTC. This codes for CASSPGDEANYGYTF.

This clone turned up a few times. The V and J genes are TRBV7-3 and TRBJ1-2; D is unresolved. Between the trimmed V and J ends, which lost 5 bases and 3 bases, there was a span of 10 bases. Germline CDR1 is SGHTA and CDR2 is FQGTGA. This CDR3 comprises 13 residues. CDR3 sequence reads: CASSPQGDYGYTF. The CDR3 coding sequence is TGTGCCAGCAGCCCTCAAGGAGACTATGGCTACACCTTC.

V is TRBV10-2 and J is TRBJ1-5, with a weak D call TRBD1 (5 bases). The CDR3 loop spans 15 amino acids. The germline CDR1 and CDR2 sequences are WSHSY and SAAADI. Trimming removed 6 bases at V and 0 bases at J, with 12 bases between. CDR3: CASREDTSSNQPQHF. DNA of the CDR3: TGCGCCAGCAGAGAGGACACAAGTAGCAATCAGCCCCAGCATTTT.

This chain uses TRBV9 with TRBJ2-1; D is possibly TRBD1 (6 bases). The CDR3 has 19 residues. CDR1 and CDR2 from the germline V gene are SGDLS and YYNGEE. Trimming shortened V by 3 bases and J by 2 bases, and 24 bases separated the two germline ends. The CDR3 DNA follows: TGTGCCAGCAGCGAAGGGGCGATAACCAACCGGGACACCTACAATGAGCAGTTCTTC. This gives the protein CASSEGAITNRDTYNEQFF.

The rearrangement uses TRBV18 and TRBJ2-5, with a weak D call TRBD1 (6 bases). V lost 2 bases to trimming and J lost 2 bases, with 15 bases between them. The CDR3 is 16 residues long. Looked up from germline, CDR1 is KGHSH and CDR2 is LQKENI. CDR3 residues: CASSPYRDIRQETQYF. CDR3 DNA: TGTGCCAGCTCACCATATAGGGACATCAGACAAGAGACCCAGTACTTC.

J is TRBJ1-6 and V is TRBV5-1; tentatively, D is TRBD1 (5 bases). Germline assignment: CDR1 SGHRS and CDR2 YFSETQ. With 1 base removed from V and 8 bases from J, the gap between germline ends came to 7 bases. CDR3 size: 13 residues. The CDR3 reads CASSLLGHSPLHF. CDR3 bases: TGCGCCAGCAGCTTGCTGGGGCATTCACCCCTCCACTTT.